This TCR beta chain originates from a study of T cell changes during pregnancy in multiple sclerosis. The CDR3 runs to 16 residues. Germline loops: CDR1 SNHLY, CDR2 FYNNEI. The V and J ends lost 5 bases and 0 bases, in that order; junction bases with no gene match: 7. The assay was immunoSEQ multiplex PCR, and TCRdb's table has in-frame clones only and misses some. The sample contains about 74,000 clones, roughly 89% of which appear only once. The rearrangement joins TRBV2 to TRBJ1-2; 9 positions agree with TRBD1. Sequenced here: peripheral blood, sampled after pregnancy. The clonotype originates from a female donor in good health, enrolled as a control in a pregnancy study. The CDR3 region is CASSSGQGETNYGYTF. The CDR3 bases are TGTGCCAGCAGTTCGGGACAGGGAGAAACTAACTATGGCTACACCTTC.